This note documents a single TCR beta chain sequence. Its antigen is as yet unknown. This table comes from immunoSEQ multiplex PCR, and its TCRdb copy is limited to in-frame clones, with some not included. The sample consists of almost 95,000 clones, less than 85% of them appearing once. These data come from a study of T cell responses to AZD1222 COVID-19 vaccine. Study results and caveats: Among vaccine-associated CD4 TCRs, coverage spanned spike, with dominance at 160-218 and 743-854. Baseline testing showed seropositivity in only a handful of AZD1222 recipients.

The clonotype comes from an adult who received the AZD1222 COVID-19 vaccine. The sequenced sample was peripheral blood, obtained 28 days after the second AZD1222 dose.

The CDR3 here is CATSQTGRGRGQPQHF. The CDR3 DNA reads as TGTGCCACCAGCCAAACGGGGAGGGGGCGCGGTCAGCCCCAGCATTTT. The rearrangement joins TRBV15 to TRBJ1-5; 7 positions agree with TRBD1. CDR1 and CDR2 (germline): LNHNV, YYDKDF (reference sequence). This CDR3 comprises 16 residues. The V segment lost 5 bases and the J segment 6 bases; nucleotides outside the gene matches: 13.